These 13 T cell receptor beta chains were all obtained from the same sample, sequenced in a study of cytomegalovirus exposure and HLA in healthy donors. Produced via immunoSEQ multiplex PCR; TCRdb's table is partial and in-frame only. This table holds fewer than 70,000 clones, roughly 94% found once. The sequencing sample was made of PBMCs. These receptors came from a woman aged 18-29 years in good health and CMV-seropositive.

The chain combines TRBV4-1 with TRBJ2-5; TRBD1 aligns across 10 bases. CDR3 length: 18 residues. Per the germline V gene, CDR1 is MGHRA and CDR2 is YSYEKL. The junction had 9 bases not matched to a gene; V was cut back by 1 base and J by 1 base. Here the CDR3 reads CASSQVPGGTGAQETQYF. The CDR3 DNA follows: TGCGCCAGCAGCCAAGTACCTGGCGGGACAGGGGCCCAAGAGACCCAGTACTTC.

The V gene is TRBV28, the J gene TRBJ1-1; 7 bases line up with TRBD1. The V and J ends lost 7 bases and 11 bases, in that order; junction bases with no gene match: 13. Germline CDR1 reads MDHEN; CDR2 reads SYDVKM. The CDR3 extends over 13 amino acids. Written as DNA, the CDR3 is TGTGCCAGCACCGGGTTTATCCCAGGGGGGGCTTTCTTT. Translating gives CASTGFIPGGAFF.

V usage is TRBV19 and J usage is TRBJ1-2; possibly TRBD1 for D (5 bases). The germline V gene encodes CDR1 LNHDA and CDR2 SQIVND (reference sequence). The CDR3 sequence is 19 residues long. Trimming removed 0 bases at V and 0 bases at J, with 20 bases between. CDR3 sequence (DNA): TGTGCCAGTAGTATAGATCGGGCAGGGATATACCCAGCTAACTATGGCTACACCTTC. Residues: CASSIDRAGIYPANYGYTF.

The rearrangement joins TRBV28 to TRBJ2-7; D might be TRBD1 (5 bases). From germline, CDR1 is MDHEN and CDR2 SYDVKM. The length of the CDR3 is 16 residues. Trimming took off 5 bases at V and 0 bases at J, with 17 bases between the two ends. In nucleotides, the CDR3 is TGTGCCAGCAGTACCCCCTGGGCAGGGAACTCCTACGAGCAGTACTTC. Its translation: CASSTPWAGNSYEQYF.

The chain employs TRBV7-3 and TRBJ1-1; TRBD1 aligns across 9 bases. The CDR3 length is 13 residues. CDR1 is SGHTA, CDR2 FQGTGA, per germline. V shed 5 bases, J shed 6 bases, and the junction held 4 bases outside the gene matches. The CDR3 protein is CASSPWTGAEAFF. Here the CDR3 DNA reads TGTGCCAGCAGCCCATGGACAGGGGCTGAAGCTTTCTTT.

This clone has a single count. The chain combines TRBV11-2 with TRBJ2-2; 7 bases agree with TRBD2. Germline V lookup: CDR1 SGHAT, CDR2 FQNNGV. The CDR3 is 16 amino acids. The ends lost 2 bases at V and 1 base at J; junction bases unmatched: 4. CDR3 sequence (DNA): TGTGCCAGCAGCTTATACGCTAGCGGGAACACCGGGGAGCTGTTTTTT. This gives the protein CASSLYASGNTGELFF.

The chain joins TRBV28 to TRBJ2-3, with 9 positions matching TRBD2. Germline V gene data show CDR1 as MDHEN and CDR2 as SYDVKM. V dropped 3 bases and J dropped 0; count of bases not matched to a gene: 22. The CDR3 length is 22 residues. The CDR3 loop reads CASSFTGTTAVAGAISTDTQYF. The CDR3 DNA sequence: TGTGCCAGCAGTTTTACGGGAACGACAGCGGTAGCGGGGGCAATAAGCACAGATACGCAGTATTTT. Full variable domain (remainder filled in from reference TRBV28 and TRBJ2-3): DVKVTQSSRYLVKRTGEKVFLECVQDMDHENMFWYRQDPGLGLRLIYFSYDVKMKEKGDIPEGYSVSREKKERFSLILESASTNQTSMYLCASSFTGTTAVAGAISTDTQYFGPGTRLTVL.

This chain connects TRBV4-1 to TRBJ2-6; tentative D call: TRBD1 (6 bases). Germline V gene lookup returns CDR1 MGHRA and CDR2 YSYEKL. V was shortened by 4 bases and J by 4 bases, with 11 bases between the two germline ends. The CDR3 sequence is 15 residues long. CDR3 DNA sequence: TGCGCCAGCAGCCCCTCAGGGGCGGGGGCCAACGTCCTGACTTTC. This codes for CASSPSGAGANVLTF.

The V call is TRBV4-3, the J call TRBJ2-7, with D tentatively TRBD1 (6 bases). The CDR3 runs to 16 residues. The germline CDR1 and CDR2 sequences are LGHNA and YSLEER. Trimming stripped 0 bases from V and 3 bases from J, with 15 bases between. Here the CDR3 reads CASSQDGQSLFYEQYF. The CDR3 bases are TGCGCCAGCAGCCAAGATGGACAGTCCCTTTTCTACGAGCAGTACTTC.

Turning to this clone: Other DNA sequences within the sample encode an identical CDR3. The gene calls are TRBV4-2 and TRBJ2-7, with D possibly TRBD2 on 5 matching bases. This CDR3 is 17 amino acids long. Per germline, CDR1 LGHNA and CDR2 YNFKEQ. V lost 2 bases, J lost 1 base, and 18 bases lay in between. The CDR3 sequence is CASSQTGELVGSYEQYF. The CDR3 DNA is TGTGCCAGCAGCCAAACCGGGGAACTAGTAGGTTCCTACGAGCAGTACTTC.

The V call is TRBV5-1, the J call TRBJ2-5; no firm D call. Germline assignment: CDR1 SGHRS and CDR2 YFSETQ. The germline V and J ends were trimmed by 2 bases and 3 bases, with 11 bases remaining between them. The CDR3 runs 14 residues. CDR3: CASSFGGLKETQYF. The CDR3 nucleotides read TGCGCCAGCAGCTTTGGCGGCCTTAAAGAGACCCAGTACTTC.

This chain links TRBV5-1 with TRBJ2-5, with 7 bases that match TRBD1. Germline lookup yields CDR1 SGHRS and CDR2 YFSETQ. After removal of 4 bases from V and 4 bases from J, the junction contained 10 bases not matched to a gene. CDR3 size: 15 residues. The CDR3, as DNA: TGCGCCAGCAGCCTACCAGAGGGGGCTTCAGAGACCCAGTACTTC. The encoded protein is CASSLPEGASETQYF.

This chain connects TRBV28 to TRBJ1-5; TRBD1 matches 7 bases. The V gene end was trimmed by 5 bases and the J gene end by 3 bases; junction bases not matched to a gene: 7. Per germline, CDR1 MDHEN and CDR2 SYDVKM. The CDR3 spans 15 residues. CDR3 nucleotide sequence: TGTGCCAGCAGTGACTACGGACAGGACAATCAGCCCCAGCATTTT. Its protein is CASSDYGQDNQPQHF.